The clone carrying this TCR beta chain was detected once. A read error may explain this, as a much larger clone is one base away. The data belong to a study of tumor and adjacent non-tumor tissue in lung cancer. RNA was extracted from bulk tissue without any cell sorting. The normal lung tissue was taken more than 3 cm from the tumor edge. A modified ARM-PCR protocol with three rounds of nested PCR amplified TCRbeta. Using its own MiXCR run on the multiplex PCR reads, TCRdb lists one record per CDR3 protein. Of tens of thousands of distinct CDR3 sequences listed, roughly 75% are singletons. This CDR3 is 15 amino acids long. Germline CDR1 reads SGHRS; CDR2 reads YFSETQ.

The chain couples TRBV5-1 to TRBJ1-4; 7 positions agree with TRBD1. The sample comprised distant non-tumor lung tissue. The receptor comes from a woman aged 50 to 60 with non-small cell lung cancer. The CDR3 is CAGRGTVATNEKLFF. The CDR3 DNA sequence: TGCGCCGGCAGAGGGACAGTTGCAACTAATGAAAAACTGTTTTTT.